This TCR beta chain was sequenced for a study of breast tumors, draining lymph nodes, adjacent tissues (dated by TCRdb to the mid-2010s). Some background on the complete study: Breast cancer patients provided tumor, adjacent nontumor tissue and axillary lymph nodes, and the study compared the TCR beta repertoires across these three sources. In human breast cancer, the study set out to evaluate how tumor, surrounding tissue and draining lymph node repertoires relate to one another and whether T cells may move between these sites.

Findings and caveats that apply to the study as a whole: A scenario in which most tumor T cells derive from the lymph node and then expand within tumor tissue was judged to be consistent with the data. The similarity between tumor and nontumor tissue repertoires was significantly greater in luminal-like breast cancer than in basal-like breast cancer. The study presented the conclusion that tumor T cells originate in lymph nodes as consistent with a hypothesis, not as something directly demonstrated. T-cell repertoire diversity in tumors was found to be lower than in lymph nodes but higher than in nontumor tissue, and preferential V and J gene usage was observed.

This clonotype occurred many times. Its recognized antigen is unknown. No much larger clone exists at a distance of one base, and base qualities are not known. The axillary draining lymph nodes of breast cancer patients were the source of the lymph node samples. V drops 7 bases and J drops 7 bases, leaving 7 bases in between. CDR1 and CDR2 are drawn from the germline V gene: SGHAT, FQNNGV. From the cysteine through the phenylalanine, the CDR3 covers 11 amino acids. The CDR3 DNA has 33 bases and is translated from base 1. Sequenced using an Illumina HiSeq 2000. TCR beta chain libraries were generated through multiplex PCR amplification. The amplified TCR beta chain products were analyzed by high-throughput sequencing. The public sequencing data were trimmed at Q25 with fastp and processed into clonotypes with MiXCR by TCRdb, which kept only in-frame beta chains. When rows share a CDR3 protein, they turn into one entry using the most common DNA and genes. The sample table records 160,000 or so distinct CDR3 sequences; approximately 30% of these occur just once. Of the sample, about 4.1% is held by the ten largest clones.

Sequencing input: axillary lymph node tissue. The rearrangement joined TRBV11-2 to TRBJ2-2; no D gene call is confident. The receptor comes from a female donor with breast cancer. Some clones in this sample may be carry-over from other donors' samples. The CDR3 sequence is CASTWYGELFF. The DNA reads TGTGCCAGCACCTGGTACGGGGAGCTGTTTTTT.